This T cell receptor beta chain appears in the sequencing data of a study of blood T cell repertoires in COVID-19. Study at large: Samples of COVID-19 (acute and convalescent) were obtained from the United States, Italy and Spain.

Germline assignment: CDR1 SGHNT and CDR2 YENEEA. The CDR3 totals 16 residues. Trimming cost V 0 bases and J 4 bases; bases outside gene matches: 7. In the authors' methods: Amplification with reference gene primers provided the estimates of nucleated cell counts. Generated by immunoSEQ multiplex PCR, the TCRdb table keeps only in-frame clones and is missing some. For V, J and clone size, that table is used; D and trimming come from the DNA. Altogether approximately 90,000 clones are present, roughly 77% being singletons, with the ten largest covering roughly 22%. The sequence was obtained from a human donor in a cohort sampled during active COVID-19. Sequencing was performed on peripheral blood. This sequence joins TRBV11-3 and TRBJ2-3; TRBD2 agrees at 7 bases. CDR3 DNA sequence: TGTGCCAGCAGCTTAGATCGTGAGGGAGGGGCAGATACGCAGTATTTT. As protein: CASSLDREGGADTQYF.